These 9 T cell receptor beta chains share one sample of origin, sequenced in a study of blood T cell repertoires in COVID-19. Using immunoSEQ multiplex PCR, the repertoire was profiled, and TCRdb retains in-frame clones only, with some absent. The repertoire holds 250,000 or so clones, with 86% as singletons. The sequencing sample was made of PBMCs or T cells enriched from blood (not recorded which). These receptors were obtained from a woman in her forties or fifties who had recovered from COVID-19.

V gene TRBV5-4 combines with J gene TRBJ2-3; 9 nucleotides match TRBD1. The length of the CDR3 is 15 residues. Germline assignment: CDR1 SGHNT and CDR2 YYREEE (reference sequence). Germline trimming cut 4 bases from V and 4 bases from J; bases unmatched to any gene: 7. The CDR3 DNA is TGTGCCAGCAGCATGCCGACAGGGGGGGCAGATACGCAGTATTTT. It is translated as CASSMPTGGADTQYF.

The CDR3 loop is CASSWTGGGTDTQYF. CDR3 coding DNA: TGTGCCAGCAGCTGGACAGGGGGAGGCACAGATACGCAGTATTTT. The V and J genes are TRBV7-2 and TRBJ2-3; 10 bases map to TRBD1. CDR3 length: 15 amino acids. Germline V gene lookup returns CDR1 SGHTA and CDR2 FQGNSA. Germline trimming cut 4 bases from V and 1 base from J; bases unmatched to any gene: 2.

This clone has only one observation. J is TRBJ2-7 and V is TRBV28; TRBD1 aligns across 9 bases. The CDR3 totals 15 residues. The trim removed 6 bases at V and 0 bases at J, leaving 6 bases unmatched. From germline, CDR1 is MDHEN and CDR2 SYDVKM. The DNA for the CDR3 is TGTGCCAGCAGATATCCGGGACAGGGCTCCTACGAGCAGTACTTC. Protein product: CASRYPGQGSYEQYF. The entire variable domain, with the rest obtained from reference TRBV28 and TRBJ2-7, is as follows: DVKVTQSSRYLVKRTGEKVFLECVQDMDHENMFWYRQDPGLGLRLIYFSYDVKMKEKGDIPEGYSVSREKKERFSLILESASTNQTSMYLCASRYPGQGSYEQYFGPGTRLTVT.

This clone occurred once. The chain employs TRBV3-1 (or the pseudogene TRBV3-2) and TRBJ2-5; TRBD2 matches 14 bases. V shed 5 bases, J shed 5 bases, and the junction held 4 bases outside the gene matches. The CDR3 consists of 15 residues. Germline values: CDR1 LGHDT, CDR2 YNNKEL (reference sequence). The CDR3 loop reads CASSSGLAGVETQYF. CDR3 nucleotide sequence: TGTGCCAGCAGCTCGGGACTAGCGGGAGTGGAGACCCAGTACTTC.

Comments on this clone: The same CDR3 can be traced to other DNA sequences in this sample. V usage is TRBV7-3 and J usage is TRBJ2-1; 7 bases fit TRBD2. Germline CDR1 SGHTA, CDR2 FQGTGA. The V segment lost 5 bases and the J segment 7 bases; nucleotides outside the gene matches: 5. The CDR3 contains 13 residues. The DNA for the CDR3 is TGTGCCAGCAGCCCACCGGGGGGAAATGAGCAGTTCTTC. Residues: CASSPPGGNEQFF.

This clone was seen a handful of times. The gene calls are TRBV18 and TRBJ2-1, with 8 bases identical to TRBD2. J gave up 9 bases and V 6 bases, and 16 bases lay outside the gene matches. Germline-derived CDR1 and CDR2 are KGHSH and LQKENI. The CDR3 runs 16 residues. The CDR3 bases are TGTGCCAGCTCTCCCACTACGGCGGGGGGAGCAGGTGAGCAGTTCTTC. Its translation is CASSPTTAGGAGEQFF. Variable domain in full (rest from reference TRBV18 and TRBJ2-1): NAGVMQNPRHLVRRRGQEARLRCSPMKGHSHVYWYRQLPEEGLKFMVYLQKENIIDESGMPKERFSAEFPKEGPSILRIQQVVRGDSAAYFCASSPTTAGGAGEQFFGPGTRLTVL.

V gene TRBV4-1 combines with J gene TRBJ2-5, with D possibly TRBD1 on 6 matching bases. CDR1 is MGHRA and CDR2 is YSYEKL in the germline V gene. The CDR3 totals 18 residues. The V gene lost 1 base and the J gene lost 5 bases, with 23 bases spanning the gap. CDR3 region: CASSQGSSPTGLGETQYF. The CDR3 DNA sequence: TGCGCCAGCAGCCAAGGGTCGTCCCCAACAGGGTTGGGTGAGACCCAGTACTTC.

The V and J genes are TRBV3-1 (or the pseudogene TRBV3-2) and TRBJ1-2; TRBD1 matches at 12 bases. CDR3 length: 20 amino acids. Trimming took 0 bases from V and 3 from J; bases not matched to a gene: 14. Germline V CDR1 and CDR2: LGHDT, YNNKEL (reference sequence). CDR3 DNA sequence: TGTGCCAGCAGCCAAGATGAACGTGGGACAGGGGGCCCTCTACACTATGGCTACACCTTC. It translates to CASSQDERGTGGPLHYGYTF.

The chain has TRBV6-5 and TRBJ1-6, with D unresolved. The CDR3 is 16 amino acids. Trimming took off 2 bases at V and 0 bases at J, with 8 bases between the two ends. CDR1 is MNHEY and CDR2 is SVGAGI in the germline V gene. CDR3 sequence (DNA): TGTGCCAGCAGTTACGCGGGTCGCTCCTATAATTCACCCCTCCACTTT. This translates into CASSYAGRSYNSPLHF.